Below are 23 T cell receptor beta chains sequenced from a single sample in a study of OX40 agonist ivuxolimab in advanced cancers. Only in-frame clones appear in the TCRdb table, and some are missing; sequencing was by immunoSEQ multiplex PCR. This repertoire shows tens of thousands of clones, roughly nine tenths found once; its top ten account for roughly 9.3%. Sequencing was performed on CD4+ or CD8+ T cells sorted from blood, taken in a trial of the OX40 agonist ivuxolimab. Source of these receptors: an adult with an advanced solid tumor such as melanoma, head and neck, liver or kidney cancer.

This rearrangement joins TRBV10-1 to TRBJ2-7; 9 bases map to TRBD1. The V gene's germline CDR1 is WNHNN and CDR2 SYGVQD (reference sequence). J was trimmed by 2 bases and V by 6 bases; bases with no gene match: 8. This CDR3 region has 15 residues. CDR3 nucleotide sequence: TGCGCCAGCAGCTCCGGGACAGGGCCAACCTACGAGCAGTACTTC. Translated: CASSSGTGPTYEQYF.

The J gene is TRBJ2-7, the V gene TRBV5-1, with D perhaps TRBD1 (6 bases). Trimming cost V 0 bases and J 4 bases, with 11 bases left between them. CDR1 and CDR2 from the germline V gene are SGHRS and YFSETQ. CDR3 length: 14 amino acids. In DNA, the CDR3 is TGCGCCAGCAGCTTGGATCTGGGGGCATACGAGCAGTACTTC. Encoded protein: CASSLDLGAYEQYF.

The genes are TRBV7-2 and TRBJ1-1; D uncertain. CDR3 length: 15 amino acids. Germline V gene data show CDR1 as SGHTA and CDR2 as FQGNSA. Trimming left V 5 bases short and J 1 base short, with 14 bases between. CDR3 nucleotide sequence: TGTGCCAGCAGCCAGGCTTTCGGTAGGAACACTGAAGCTTTCTTT. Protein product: CASSQAFGRNTEAFF.

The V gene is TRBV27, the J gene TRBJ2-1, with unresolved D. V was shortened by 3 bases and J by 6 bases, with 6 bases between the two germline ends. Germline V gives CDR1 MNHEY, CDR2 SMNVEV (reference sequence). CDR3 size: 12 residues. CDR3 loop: CASSFGPNEQFF. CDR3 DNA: TGTGCCAGCAGTTTTGGCCCCAATGAGCAGTTCTTC.

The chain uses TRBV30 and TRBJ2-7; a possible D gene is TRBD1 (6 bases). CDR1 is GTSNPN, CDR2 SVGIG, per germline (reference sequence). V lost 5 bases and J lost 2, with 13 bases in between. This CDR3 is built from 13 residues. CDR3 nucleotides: TGTGCCTGGCACCAGGGGTTGCCCTACGAGCAGTACTTC. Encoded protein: CAWHQGLPYEQYF.

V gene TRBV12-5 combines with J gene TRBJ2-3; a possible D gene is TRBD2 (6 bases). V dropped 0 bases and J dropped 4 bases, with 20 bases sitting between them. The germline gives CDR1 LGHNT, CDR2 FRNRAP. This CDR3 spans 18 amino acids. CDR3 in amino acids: CASGLVTTSLYVADTQYF. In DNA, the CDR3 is TGTGCTAGTGGTTTGGTAACGACTAGTCTCTATGTAGCAGATACGCAGTATTTT. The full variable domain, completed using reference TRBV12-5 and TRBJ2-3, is DARVTQTPRHKVTEMGQEVTMRCQPILGHNTVFWYRQTMMQGLELLAYFRNRAPLDDSGMPKDRFSAEMPDATLATLKIQPSEPRDSAVYFCASGLVTTSLYVADTQYFGPGTRLTVL.

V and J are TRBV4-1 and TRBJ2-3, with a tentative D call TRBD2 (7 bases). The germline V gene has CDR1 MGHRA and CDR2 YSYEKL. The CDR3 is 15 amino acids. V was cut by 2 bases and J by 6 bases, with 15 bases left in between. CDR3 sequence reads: CASSQPRGGGDTQYF. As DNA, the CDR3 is TGCGCCAGCAGCCAACCACGCGGGGGCGGGGATACGCAGTATTTT.

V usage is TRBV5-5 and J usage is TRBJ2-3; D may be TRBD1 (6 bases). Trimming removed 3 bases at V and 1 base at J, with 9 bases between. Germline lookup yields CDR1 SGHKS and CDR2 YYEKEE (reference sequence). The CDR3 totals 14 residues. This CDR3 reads CASSSDSGTDTQYF. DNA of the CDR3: TGTGCCAGCAGCTCGGACAGTGGCACAGATACGCAGTATTTT.

The DNA for the CDR3 is TGTGCCTGGACCGGCGGGGCAGGGGGACTGGGGGCCAACGTCCTGACTTTC. Its protein is CAWTGGAGGLGANVLTF. The chain recombines TRBV30 with TRBJ2-6, with D possibly TRBD1 on 7 matching bases. Trimming pared 4 bases from V and 4 bases from J, leaving 20 bases between. The CDR3 consists of 17 residues. The germline gives CDR1 GTSNPN, CDR2 SVGIG (reference sequence).

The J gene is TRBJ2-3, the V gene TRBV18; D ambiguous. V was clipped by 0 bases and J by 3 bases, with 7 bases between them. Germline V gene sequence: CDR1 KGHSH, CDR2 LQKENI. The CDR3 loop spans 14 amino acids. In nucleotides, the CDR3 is TGTGCCAGCTCACCACCCGAAGGGACAGATACGCAGTATTTT. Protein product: CASSPPEGTDTQYF.

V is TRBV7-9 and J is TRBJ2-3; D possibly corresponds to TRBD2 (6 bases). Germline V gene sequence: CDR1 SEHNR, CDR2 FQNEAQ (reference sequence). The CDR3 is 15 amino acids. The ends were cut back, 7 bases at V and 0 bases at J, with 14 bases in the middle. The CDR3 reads CASTNSGPSTDTQYF. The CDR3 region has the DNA TGTGCCAGCACCAACAGCGGGCCTAGCACAGATACGCAGTATTTT.

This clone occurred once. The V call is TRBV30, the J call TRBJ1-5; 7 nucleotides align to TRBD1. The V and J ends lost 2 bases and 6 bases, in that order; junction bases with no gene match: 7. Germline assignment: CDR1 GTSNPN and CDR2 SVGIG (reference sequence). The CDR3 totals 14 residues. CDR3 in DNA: TGTGCCTGGAGTAAGAACAGGGGCCTTCAGCCCCAGCATTTT. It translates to CAWSKNRGLQPQHF.

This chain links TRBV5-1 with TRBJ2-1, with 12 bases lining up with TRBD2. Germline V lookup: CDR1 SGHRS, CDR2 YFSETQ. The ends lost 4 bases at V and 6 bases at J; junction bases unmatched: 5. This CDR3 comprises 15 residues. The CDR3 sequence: CASSLGLAGTNEQFF. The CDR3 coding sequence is TGCGCCAGCAGCCTAGGACTAGCGGGGACCAATGAGCAGTTCTTC.

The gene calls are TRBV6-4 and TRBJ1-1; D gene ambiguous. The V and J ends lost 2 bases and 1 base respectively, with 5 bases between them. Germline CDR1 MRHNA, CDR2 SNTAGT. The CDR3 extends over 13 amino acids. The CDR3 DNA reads TGTGCCAGCAGTGACAGGGCGAACACTGAAGCTTTCTTT. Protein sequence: CASSDRANTEAFF.

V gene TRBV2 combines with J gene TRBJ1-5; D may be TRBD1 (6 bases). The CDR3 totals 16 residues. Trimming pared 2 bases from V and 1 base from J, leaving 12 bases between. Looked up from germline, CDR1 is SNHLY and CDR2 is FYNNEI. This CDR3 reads CASSEWDQGSNQPQHF. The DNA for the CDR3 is TGTGCCAGCAGTGAATGGGATCAGGGGAGCAATCAGCCCCAGCATTTT.

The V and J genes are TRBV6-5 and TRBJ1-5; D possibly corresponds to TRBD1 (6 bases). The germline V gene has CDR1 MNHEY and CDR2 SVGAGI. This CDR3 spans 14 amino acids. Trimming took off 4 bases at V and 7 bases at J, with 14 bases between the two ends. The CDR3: CASSSGAGWQPQHF. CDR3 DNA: TGTGCCAGCAGTTCGGGGGCCGGATGGCAGCCCCAGCATTTT.

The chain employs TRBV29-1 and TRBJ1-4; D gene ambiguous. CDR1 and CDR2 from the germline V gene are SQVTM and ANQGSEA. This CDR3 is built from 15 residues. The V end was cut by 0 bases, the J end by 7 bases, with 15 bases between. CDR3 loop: CSVEDSSVVLEKLFF. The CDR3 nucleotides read TGCAGCGTTGAAGATTCCTCAGTCGTCCTTGAAAAACTGTTTTTT.

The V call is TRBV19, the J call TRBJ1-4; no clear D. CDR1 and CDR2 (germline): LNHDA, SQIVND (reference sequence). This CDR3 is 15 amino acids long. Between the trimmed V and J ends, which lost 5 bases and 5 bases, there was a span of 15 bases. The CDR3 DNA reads TGTGCCAGTAGTCAGTCGGTGGGGATAAATGAAAAACTGTTTTTT. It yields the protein CASSQSVGINEKLFF.

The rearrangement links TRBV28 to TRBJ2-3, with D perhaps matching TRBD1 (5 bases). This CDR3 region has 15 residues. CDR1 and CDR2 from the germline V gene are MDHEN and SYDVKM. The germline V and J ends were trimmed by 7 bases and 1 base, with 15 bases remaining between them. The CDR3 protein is CASIVQEPRTDTQYF. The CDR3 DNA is TGTGCCAGCATAGTACAGGAGCCCCGCACAGATACGCAGTATTTT.

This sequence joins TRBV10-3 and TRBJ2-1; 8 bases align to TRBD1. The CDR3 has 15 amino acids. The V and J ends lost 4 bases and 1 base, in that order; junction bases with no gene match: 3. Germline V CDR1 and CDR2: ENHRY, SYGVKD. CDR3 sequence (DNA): TGTGCCATCAGTGGGACAGGGAGTTCCTACAATGAGCAGTTCTTC. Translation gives CAISGTGSSYNEQFF.

The CDR3 sequence: CASSPTRGSRYEQYF. CDR3 nucleotides: TGTGCCAGCAGCCCCACTCGCGGGAGTCGCTACGAGCAGTACTTC. V usage is TRBV7-9 and J usage is TRBJ2-7; TRBD2 matches 7 bases. J lost 3 bases, V lost 5 bases, and 10 bases had no gene match. Germline CDR1 SEHNR, CDR2 FQNEAQ (reference sequence). This CDR3 has 15 residues.

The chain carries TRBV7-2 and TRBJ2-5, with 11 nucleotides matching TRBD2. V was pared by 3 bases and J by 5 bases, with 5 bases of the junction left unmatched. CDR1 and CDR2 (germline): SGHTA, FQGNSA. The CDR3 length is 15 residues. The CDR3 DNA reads TGTGCCAGCAGCTTTACTAGCGGGAGCGTTGAGACCCAGTACTTC. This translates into CASSFTSGSVETQYF.

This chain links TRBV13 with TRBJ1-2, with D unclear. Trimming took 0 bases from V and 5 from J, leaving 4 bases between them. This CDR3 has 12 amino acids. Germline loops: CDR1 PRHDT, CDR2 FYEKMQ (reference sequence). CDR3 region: CASSLGPYGYTF. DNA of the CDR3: TGTGCCAGCAGCTTAGGTCCTTATGGCTACACCTTC.